What follows are 32 T cell receptor beta chains derived from one specimen sequenced in a study of metastatic and nonmetastatic thyroid tumors. MiXCR reprocessed the PCR reads for TCRdb. The profile shows about 27,000 clones, around 14% of them singletons. Prior to thyroid surgery, none of the patients had received any treatment. Sequenced sample: blood. The receptors derive from a male donor with papillary thyroid cancer or a benign thyroid nodule (not recorded which). Some clones in this sample may be carry-over from other donors' samples.

The CDR3 loop reads CASSLSTGKISGANVLTF. DNA of the CDR3: TGTGCCAGCAGCTTATCGACAGGGAAAATCTCTGGGGCCAACGTCCTGACTTTC. The V call is TRBV7-6, the J call TRBJ2-6; 7 nucleotides agree with TRBD1. Germline CDR1 and CDR2: SGHVS and FNYEAQ. J gave up 0 bases and V 2 bases, and 7 bases lay outside the gene matches. This CDR3 is built from 18 residues.

In its sample, this clone is medium-sized (0.01 to 0.1%). V usage is TRBV24-1 and J usage is TRBJ2-7; no firm D call. The V and J ends lost 1 base and 4 bases respectively, with 4 bases between them. From germline, CDR1 is KGHDR and CDR2 SFDVKD. The CDR3 contains 12 residues. The CDR3 loop reads CATSDFGYEQYF. The CDR3 nucleotides read TGTGCCACCAGTGATTTCGGGTACGAGCAGTACTTC.

This clone was seen many times. The V gene is TRBV5-1, the J gene TRBJ2-7, with 8 bases aligning to TRBD2. The germline CDR1 and CDR2 sequences are SGHRS and YFSETQ. The V segment lost 5 bases and the J segment 6 bases; nucleotides outside the gene matches: 7. The CDR3 sequence is 13 residues long. The CDR3 bases are TGCGCCAGCAGAAGCGGGAGCCTGGGCGAGCAGTACTTC. Protein sequence: CASRSGSLGEQYF. Variable domain in full (rest from reference TRBV5-1 and TRBJ2-7): KAGVTQTPRYLIKTRGQQVTLSCSPISGHRSVSWYQQTPGQGLQFLFEYFSETQRNKGNFPGRFSGRQFSNSRSEMNVSTLELGDSALYLCASRSGSLGEQYFGPGTRLTVT.

Comment on this clone: At one boundary the junction diverges from the germline segment, which might be a read error. The V gene is TRBV19, the J gene TRBJ1-5; perhaps TRBD1 as D (6 bases). The CDR3 has 13 amino acids. CDR1 and CDR2 (germline): LNHDA, SQIVND (reference sequence). As DNA, the CDR3 is TGTGCCAGTAGTATCCTCAGCGGACAGCCCCCGCATTTT. As protein: CASSILSGQPPHF.

In this sample, this clone turned up many times. The J gene is TRBJ1-1, the V gene TRBV27, with 7 nucleotides matching TRBD1. The germline V gene encodes CDR1 MNHEY and CDR2 SMNVEV (reference sequence). Trimming at V came to 5 bases and at J to 2 bases, leaving 5 bases not matched to a gene. This CDR3 is built from 14 residues. The CDR3 loop reads CASSGGTANTEAFF. The CDR3 nucleotides read TGTGCCAGCAGTGGAGGGACAGCAAACACTGAAGCTTTCTTT.

In its sample, this clone ranks as medium-sized. The chain combines TRBV6-1 with TRBJ1-3; D is unclear. The CDR3 is 13 amino acids. CDR1 MNHNS and CDR2 SASEGT come from the germline V gene. V lost 6 bases and J 4 bases, leaving 10 bases between the germline ends. The CDR3: CASSSGSGNTIYF. DNA for the CDR3: TGTGCCAGCAGCTCCGGGTCCGGAAACACCATATATTTT.

This clone occurred many times. V usage is TRBV19 and J usage is TRBJ1-2; D call uncertain. The germline V gene has CDR1 LNHDA and CDR2 SQIVND (reference sequence). The V gene lost 6 bases and the J gene lost 0 bases, with 8 bases spanning the gap. The CDR3 length is 13 residues. CDR3 DNA sequence: TGTGCCAGTAGAAAGCCAGCTAACTATGGCTACACCTTC. Translation gives CASRKPANYGYTF.

This clone was seen at least ten times. This sequence joins TRBV5-6 and TRBJ1-1; D call uncertain. The CDR3 extends over 14 amino acids. Germline V CDR1 and CDR2: SGHDT, YYEEEE. Trimming took 5 bases from V and 1 from J, leaving 12 bases between them. CDR3 in amino acids: CASSYGQANTEAFF. CDR3 bases: TGTGCCAGCAGTTACGGGCAGGCGAACACTGAAGCTTTCTTT.

This chain joins TRBV4-3 and TRBJ2-7, with D maybe TRBD1 (6 bases). This CDR3 spans 14 amino acids. Trimming removed 2 bases from V and 4 bases from J, with 12 bases in between. From germline, CDR1 is LGHNA and CDR2 YSLEER. The CDR3 DNA reads as TGCGCCAGCAGCCAATTCAGGGGCCCGTACGAGCAGTACTTC. Translating it yields CASSQFRGPYEQYF.

The table lists this clone with many counts. J is TRBJ2-3 and V is TRBV9, with 9 bases matching TRBD2. This CDR3 has 15 residues. With V trimmed by 7 bases and J by 3 bases, 9 bases remained unmatched. Per germline, CDR1 SGDLS and CDR2 YYNGEE. The DNA for the CDR3 is TGTGCCAGCGACGGGGCGGGGGGGCTTACAGATACGCAGTATTTT. This translates into CASDGAGGLTDTQYF. The variable domain in full, with the rest retrieved from reference TRBV9 and TRBJ2-3, is DSGVTQTPKHLITATGQRVTLRCSPRSGDLSVYWYQQSLDQGLQFLIQYYNGEERAKGNILERFSAQQFPDLHSELNLSSLELGDSALYFCASDGAGGLTDTQYFGPGTRLTVL.

This clone is deemed medium-sized. The chain combines TRBV5-1 with TRBJ1-2; 10 nucleotides match TRBD1. After removal of 0 bases from V and 8 bases from J, the junction contained 1 base not matched to a gene. The CDR3 length is 13 residues. CDR1 and CDR2 from the germline V gene are SGHRS and YFSETQ. Here the CDR3 DNA reads TGCGCCAGCAGCTTGGGGACAGGGGGAGGCTACACCTTC. Its protein product is CASSLGTGGGYTF.

This clone was counted at least ten times. The chain uses TRBV27 and TRBJ2-7; 11 bases match TRBD1. The CDR3 spans 15 residues. After removal of 6 bases from V and 6 bases from J, the junction contained 10 bases not matched to a gene. Germline V gene lookup returns CDR1 MNHEY and CDR2 SMNVEV (reference sequence). CDR3 protein: CASSQTGTGGLEQYF. The CDR3 DNA reads as TGTGCCAGCAGCCAGACCGGGACAGGGGGGCTCGAGCAGTACTTC.

The chain couples TRBV20-1 to TRBJ1-2; D gene unclear. CDR1 and CDR2 from the germline V gene are DFQATT and SNEGSKA (reference sequence). CDR3 length equals 13 residues. The CDR3: CIPRLSDHYGYTF. The CDR3 DNA reads as TGCATTCCTAGACTTTCAGATCACTATGGCTACACCTTC.

This clone was observed at least ten times. The J gene is TRBJ2-1, the V gene TRBV20-1; 7 nucleotides align to TRBD2. Germline lookup yields CDR1 DFQATT and CDR2 SNEGSKA (reference sequence). The CDR3 totals 15 residues. Germline trimming cut 5 bases from V and 9 bases from J; bases unmatched to any gene: 16. CDR3 coding DNA: TGCAGTGCTGGCGGGAAAGCGGGAACGACATTTGAGCAGTTCTTC. Translation gives CSAGGKAGTTFEQFF.

This clone was observed at least ten times. The chain couples TRBV6-4 to TRBJ2-1, with a weak D call TRBD2 (7 bases). CDR3 size: 15 residues. CDR1 is MRHNA and CDR2 is SNTAGT in the germline V gene. Trimming took 4 bases from V and 5 from J, leaving 15 bases between them. CDR3 sequence reads: CASSVEGGNNNEQFF. CDR3 in DNA: TGTGCCAGCAGTGTCGAGGGGGGGAATAACAATGAGCAGTTCTTC.

There are many counts of this clone. A much larger clone sits a single nucleotide away, making a read error possible. The chain carries TRBV19 and TRBJ2-7, with D possibly being TRBD2 (6 bases). Trimming shortened V by 3 bases and J by 9 bases, and 18 bases separated the two germline ends. The CDR3 runs to 14 residues. From germline, CDR1 is LNHDA and CDR2 SQIVND (reference sequence). CDR3 bases: TGTGCCAGTAGTATCGAGGCTAGCGCCCATGGGCAGTACTTC. This codes for CASSIEASAHGQYF.

A note on this clone: A much larger clone is a single base away; this may be a read error. The rearrangement joins TRBV20-1 to TRBJ2-7; a weak D match, TRBD1 (6 bases). The J call may be faulty, since TRBJ2-5 better matches the DNA end. The CDR3 is 14 amino acids. Germline V gene sequence: CDR1 DFQATT, CDR2 SNEGSKA (reference sequence). CDR3 in amino acids: CSARKGGEIETQYF. CDR3 nucleotides: TGCAGTGCTAGGAAAGGGGGTGAGATTGAGACCCAGTACTTC.

This clone was recorded at least ten times. The chain links TRBV4-1 to TRBJ1-2; 7 nucleotides line up with TRBD1. Germline assignment: CDR1 MGHRA and CDR2 YSYEKL. V trimming: 1 base; J trimming: 4 bases; junction bases outside the gene matches: 3. This CDR3 region has 14 residues. The CDR3 nucleotides are TGCGCCAGCAGCCAAGTTTCAGGGGGCTATGGCTACACCTTC. Translation gives CASSQVSGGYGYTF.

This clone has ten or more counts. This chain joins TRBV20-1 and TRBJ2-1; 7 bases map to TRBD2. CDR1 and CDR2 from the germline V gene are DFQATT and SNEGSKA (reference sequence). The CDR3 has 15 residues. The V gene end was trimmed by 3 bases and the J gene end by 1 base; junction bases not matched to a gene: 6. For the CDR3, the DNA is TGCAGTGCTAGTCCGGCGGGGGTATCCTACAATGAGCAGTTCTTC. This codes for CSASPAGVSYNEQFF.

There are many counts of this clone. The gene calls are TRBV4-2 and TRBJ2-1; 7 positions agree with TRBD2. Germline loops: CDR1 LGHNA, CDR2 YNFKEQ. The CDR3 has 14 amino acids. Trimming at V came to 3 bases and at J to 7 bases, leaving 6 bases not matched to a gene. CDR3 nucleotide sequence: TGTGCCAGCAGCCACGCGGGAGTTTTTAATGAGCAGTTCTTC. This translates into CASSHAGVFNEQFF.

This clone was recorded at least ten times. The V and J genes are TRBV20-1 and TRBJ1-1, with D unresolved. V was trimmed by 2 bases and J by 13 bases, leaving 11 bases between them. The germline gives CDR1 DFQATT, CDR2 SNEGSKA (reference sequence). This CDR3 region has 10 residues. The CDR3 DNA sequence: TGCAGTGCTAGACGCGGGTCTGATTTCTTT. It codes for CSARRGSDFF.

This clone has ten or more counts. The rearrangement links TRBV7-9 to TRBJ1-4, with TRBD1 matching over 9 bases. From germline, CDR1 is SEHNR and CDR2 FQNEAQ (reference sequence). The CDR3 covers 14 residues. The trim removed 3 bases at V and 5 bases at J, leaving 1 base unmatched. CDR3 nucleotides: TGTGCCAGCAGCTTCGGGACAGGGAATGAAAAACTGTTTTTT. Its protein is CASSFGTGNEKLFF.

The sample holds many counts of this clone. The gene calls are TRBV19 and TRBJ1-2; tentatively, D is TRBD1 (5 bases). The V gene's germline CDR1 is LNHDA and CDR2 SQIVND (reference sequence). This CDR3 comprises 11 residues. V gave up 6 bases and J gave up 8 bases, with 10 bases separating them. The CDR3 reads CASSLGEGYTF. The CDR3 region has the DNA TGTGCCAGTAGCCTAGGGGAGGGCTACACCTTC. The full variable domain, with the rest looked up from reference TRBV19 and TRBJ1-2, is DGGITQSPKYLFRKEGQNVTLSCEQNLNHDAMYWYRQDPGQGLRLIYYSQIVNDFQKGDIAEGYSVSREKKESFPLTVTSAQKNPTAFYLCASSLGEGYTFGSGTRLTVV.

The sample holds many counts of this clone. The chain has TRBV5-6 and TRBJ2-1; D remains unclear. V lost 4 bases, J lost 6 bases, and 8 bases lay in between. This CDR3 comprises 12 residues. The germline V gene encodes CDR1 SGHDT and CDR2 YYEEEE. Here the CDR3 reads CASSPSGNEQFF. The CDR3 bases are TGTGCCAGCAGCCCCTCGGGCAATGAGCAGTTCTTC.

The chain uses TRBV30 and TRBJ2-7; 11 nucleotides agree with TRBD1. CDR1 and CDR2 (germline): GTSNPN, SVGIG (reference sequence). Trimming at V came to 2 bases and at J to 7 bases, leaving 7 bases not matched to a gene. The CDR3 has 14 residues. In nucleotides, the CDR3 is TGTGCCTGGAGTTCTGGACAGGGGGCTGGTGAGCAGTACTTC. The encoded protein is CAWSSGQGAGEQYF.

This clone was observed many times. V is TRBV6-5 and J is TRBJ1-2; 11 bases align to TRBD1. V lost 2 bases, J lost 5 bases, and 1 base stayed unmatched. The CDR3 has 14 residues. CDR1 is MNHEY and CDR2 is SVGAGI in the germline V gene. The CDR3 sequence is CASSYRDRGYGYTF. The CDR3 nucleotides read TGTGCCAGCAGTTACCGGGACAGGGGGTATGGCTACACCTTC.

This clone is medium-sized (0.01 to 0.1%) in the sample. The chain recombines TRBV30 with TRBJ1-1; D is uncertain. Germline V gene sequence: CDR1 GTSNPN, CDR2 SVGIG (reference sequence). With 2 bases removed from V and 3 bases from J, the gap between germline ends came to 10 bases. The CDR3 is 13 amino acids. CDR3: CAWSFQRHTEAFF. The CDR3 DNA follows: TGTGCCTGGAGTTTCCAGCGGCACACTGAAGCTTTCTTT.

This clone was observed at least ten times. CDR3 nucleotides: TGTGCTAGTGGCTCGGGACTAACAACCTACAATGAGCAGTTCTTC. The encoded protein is CASGSGLTTYNEQFF. The chain couples TRBV12-5 to TRBJ2-1; 7 nucleotides agree with TRBD2. Trimming at V came to 6 bases and at J to 2 bases, leaving 7 bases not matched to a gene. Germline assignment: CDR1 LGHNT and CDR2 FRNRAP. The CDR3 length is 15 residues.

By frequency in the sample, this clone is medium-sized. V and J are TRBV5-1 and TRBJ2-6, with 8 nucleotides matching TRBD2. Germline lookup yields CDR1 SGHRS and CDR2 YFSETQ. There are 16 residues in the CDR3. V trimming: 4 bases; J trimming: 0 bases; junction bases outside the gene matches: 3. The CDR3: CASSTRGGSGANVLTF. Here the CDR3 DNA reads TGCGCCAGCAGCACACGGGGGGGCTCTGGGGCCAACGTCCTGACTTTC.

A note on this clone: One junction end disagrees with the germline gene, perhaps due to a read error. The chain has TRBV20-1 and TRBJ2-7; the D is unclear. Germline CDR1 and CDR2: DFQATT and SNEGSKA (reference sequence). This CDR3 is 14 amino acids long. This CDR3 is CSAPLGSRSSEPYF. The CDR3 nucleotides read TGCAGTGCCCCATTGGGCAGCCGCTCCTCCGAGCCGTACTTC.

This clone rates as medium-sized. The sample has other DNA sequences that encode this CDR3 too. The J gene is TRBJ2-6, the V gene TRBV6-1, with 7 nucleotides matching TRBD2. Germline loops: CDR1 MNHNS, CDR2 SASEGT. The CDR3 sequence is 15 residues long. The V segment lost 4 bases and the J segment 0 bases; nucleotides outside the gene matches: 0. Here the CDR3 reads CASSGGGSGANVLTF. The CDR3 DNA reads as TGTGCCAGCAGTGGCGGGGGCTCTGGGGCCAACGTCCTGACTTTC.

The chain uses TRBV11-2 and TRBJ2-7; TRBD2 matches 9 bases. The CDR3 length is 16 residues. V shed 3 bases and J 7 bases; nucleotides not matched to a gene: 13. Germline loops: CDR1 SGHAT, CDR2 FQNNGV. DNA for the CDR3: TGTGCCAGCAGCTTCGGTCCTAGCGGGGTCCCTCGGGAGCAGTACTTC. Amino acid sequence: CASSFGPSGVPREQYF.